This T cell receptor beta chain was captured by sequencing in a study of regulatory T cells in long-lasting Graves disease. Turning to the study itself: Newly diagnosed Graves' patients took antithyroid drugs under 3 months. General study points: The TCR repertoire of persistent Graves' patients was less diverse than that of newly diagnosed ones.

Ten or more counts support this clonotype. Its antigen remains unidentified. The CDR3 totals 12 residues. Trimming cost V 4 bases and J 4 bases, with 10 bases left between them. Germline assignment: CDR1 SQVTM and CDR2 ANQGSEA. Assembly of TCR beta libraries relied on iRepertoire HTBI primers together with Arm-PCR of CDR3 regions. TCRdb fed the multiplex PCR reads into MiXCR, producing one record per CDR3 protein. This table holds about 320,000 distinct CDR3 sequences, 15% to 20% found once. The sample's time point: newly diagnosed GD, antithyroid drugs for less than 3 months. PBMCs were the source of the RNA used for TCR sequencing.

The specimen comprised peripheral blood mononuclear cells (PBMCs), sampled at new diagnosis, from a patient treated with antithyroid drugs. The source is a female donor with Graves disease. The genes are TRBV29-1 and TRBJ2-5; D remains ambiguous. The CDR3 DNA sequence: TGCAGCGTTGTACGTAGGGCAGAGACCCAGTACTTC. It encodes CSVVRRAETQYF.